This T cell receptor (beta chain) was profiled in a study of blood T cell repertoires in COVID-19 (dated by TCRdb to the early 2020s). General notes on the study: Samples from collaborators originated in the United States, Italy and Spain and spanned both the acute and convalescent phases of COVID-19. The material from the prospective study consisted of cDNA or gDNA derived from T cells, B-cell-depleted T cells, or PBMCs. The dataset comprised deeply sampled blood TCRbeta repertoires from subjects exposed to, actively infected with, or recovered from COVID-19. The repertoires were released in a freely available public database meant as a resource for research on the immune response to SARS-CoV-2. The samples were drawn from two sources: the first 160 participants of the ongoing ImmuneRACE study, and some 1,300 subjects contributed by 6 global collaborators. Nearly every sample came with metadata listing a de-identified subject ID, COVID-19 status, age in years and sex. Where HLA class I and class II types were available, the types were taken from metadata supplied by the sample provider, not from assay-based typing.

Overall results and qualifications from the work: The quantity of clinical and demographic metadata differed by source and by participant and was supplied without curation.

A remark on this clone: Which antigen it targets is not known. No clone much larger than this one lies a single base away; base qualities are absent.

The immunoSEQ Assay, a bias-controlled multiplex PCR, was used to amplify TCRbeta CDR3 regions from genomic DNA. Regarding the original processing steps: The number of nucleated cells in each sample was estimated from the amplification of reference gene primers within the assay. Sequence reads were collapsed and filtered to measure the absolute abundance of every unique TCRbeta CDR3 rearrangement. For each sample, productive Simpson clonality was calculated as the square root of Simpson's diversity index over productive rearrangements. Entries here come from immuneACCESS through TCRdb and include only in-frame sequences with V and J called. Some clones fail to appear in such tables; in the studies checked, an unresolved V gene covers under half of the shortfall, and the cause of the remainder is unknown. V and J calls and clone size are as listed in that table; D and trimming were resolved from the DNA. This sample has around 140,000 clones in its table, and 85% to 90% of those were observed once. The ten largest clones represent roughly 18% of the sample.

Whole blood was collected in K2EDTA tubes by collaborating institutions according to the institutions' own protocols. For TCRbeta analysis, collaborators shipped samples in one of three forms: frozen whole blood, isolated PBMCs, or DNA extracted from either of those sample types. The cysteine opens and the phenylalanine closes a CDR3 of 14 amino acids. Only the CDR3 DNA stays, 42 bases, in frame from base 1. At the junction V is shortened by 3 bases and J by 6 bases, with 15 bases in between. Reading the germline V gene gives CDR1 KGHSH and CDR2 LQKENI. The sample consisted of peripheral blood. The TCR sequence derives from a man aged 50 to 60 with active or convalescent COVID-19. The receptor chain draws on TRBV18 and TRBJ2-7, with TRBD1 perhaps the D gene, on 5 matching bases. Read as DNA, the sequence is TGTGCCAGCTCACCGGAAACGGGTGGGGCCGAGCAGTACTTC. Its amino acids are CASSPETGGAEQYF.